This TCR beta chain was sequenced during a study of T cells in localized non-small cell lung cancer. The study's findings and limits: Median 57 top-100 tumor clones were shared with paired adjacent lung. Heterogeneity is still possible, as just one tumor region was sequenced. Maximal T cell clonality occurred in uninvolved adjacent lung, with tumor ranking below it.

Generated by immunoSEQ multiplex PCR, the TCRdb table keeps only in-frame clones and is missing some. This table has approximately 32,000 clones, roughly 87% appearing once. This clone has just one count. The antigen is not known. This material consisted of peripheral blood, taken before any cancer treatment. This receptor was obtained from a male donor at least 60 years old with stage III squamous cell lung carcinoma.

The CDR3 DNA sequence: TGTGCCAGCAGCTTAGCAGGGGGGTTGGAGACCCAGTACTTC. The encoded protein is CASSLAGGLETQYF. The rearrangement joins TRBV11-2 to TRBJ2-5, with D possibly matching TRBD1 (7 bases). There are 14 residues in the CDR3. V was shortened by 1 base and J by 5 bases, with 11 bases between the two germline ends. The germline V gene encodes CDR1 SGHAT and CDR2 FQNNGV.